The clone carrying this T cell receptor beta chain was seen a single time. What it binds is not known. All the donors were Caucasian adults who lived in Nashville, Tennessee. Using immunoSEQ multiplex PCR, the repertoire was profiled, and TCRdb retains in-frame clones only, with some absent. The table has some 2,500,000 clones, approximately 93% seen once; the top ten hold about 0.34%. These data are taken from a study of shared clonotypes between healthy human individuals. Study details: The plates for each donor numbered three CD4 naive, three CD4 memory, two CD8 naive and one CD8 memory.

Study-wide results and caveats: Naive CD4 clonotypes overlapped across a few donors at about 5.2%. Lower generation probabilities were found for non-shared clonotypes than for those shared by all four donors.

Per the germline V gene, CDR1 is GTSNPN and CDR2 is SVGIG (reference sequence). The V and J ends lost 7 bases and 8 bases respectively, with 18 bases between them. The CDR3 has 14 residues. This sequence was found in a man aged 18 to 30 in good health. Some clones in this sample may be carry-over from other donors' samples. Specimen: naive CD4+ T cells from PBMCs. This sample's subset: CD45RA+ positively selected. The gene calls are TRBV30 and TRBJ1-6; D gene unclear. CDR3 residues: CALYSGSKDSPLHF. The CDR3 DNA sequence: TGTGCCTTATACTCCGGGTCGAAGGATTCACCCCTCCACTTT. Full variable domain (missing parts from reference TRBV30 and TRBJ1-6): SQTIHQWPATLVQPVGSPLSLECTVEGTSNPNLYWYRQAAGRGLQLLFYSVGIGQISSEVPQNLSASRPQDRQFILSSKKLLLSDSGFYLCALYSGSKDSPLHFGNGTRLTVT.